These 3 T cell receptor beta chains came from one sample sequenced in a study of blood T cell repertoires in COVID-19. TCRdb's copy holds only in-frame clones and misses some; the assay was immunoSEQ multiplex PCR. Among some 390,000 clones, roughly nine tenths were seen once, and the ten largest hold 0.95% to 1.3%. The sample taken for sequencing was PBMCs or T cells enriched from blood (not recorded which). The receptors shown here come from a man aged 25-40 years who had recovered from COVID-19.

This rearrangement joins TRBV6-6 to TRBJ2-1; 14 bases agree with TRBD2. The V gene end was trimmed by 5 bases and the J gene end by 0 bases; junction bases not matched to a gene: 15. The CDR3 runs 21 residues. CDR1 is MNHNY and CDR2 is SVGAGI in the germline V gene (reference sequence). For the CDR3, the DNA is TGTGCCAGCAGTCACAACATCTACGGGACTAGCGGGAGCAGCTCCTACAATGAGCAGTTCTTC. It specifies CASSHNIYGTSGSSSYNEQFF.

The chain links TRBV6-2 or TRBV6-3 to TRBJ2-5; the D gene is possibly TRBD1 (7 bases). The V gene's germline CDR1 is MNHEY and CDR2 SVGEGT. The V gene lost 5 bases and the J gene lost 4 bases, with 23 bases spanning the gap. The CDR3 is made up of 17 amino acids. The CDR3 sequence is CASSPLTGEEYAETQYF. The CDR3 DNA reads TGTGCCAGCAGTCCCCTTACAGGGGAGGAATATGCAGAGACCCAGTACTTC.

The chain is built from TRBV6-5 and TRBJ1-2, with D unresolved. V lost 7 bases and J 1 base, leaving 7 bases between the germline ends. The CDR3 runs to 12 residues. Germline CDR1 is MNHEY and CDR2 is SVGAGI. The CDR3, as DNA: TGTGCCAGCATGGGCGATAACTATGGCTACACCTTC. Its protein is CASMGDNYGYTF.